This T cell receptor beta chain was recorded in a study of response to subunit inactivated influenza vaccine. TCRdb redid the calling of the RT-PCR reads with MiXCR, one entry per CDR3 protein. The data contain about 480,000 distinct CDR3 sequences, over 10% of them seen just once; the ten biggest clones take up about an eighth. A remark on this clonotype: Its antigen is still unknown.

Findings of the study overall: T cells newly recruited by each seasonal influenza vaccination are few, the authors suggested.

The TCR sequence derives from a man aged 50-60 years who received an inactivated influenza vaccine. The material was PBMCs from blood, obtained 40 to 50 days after vaccination.

This CDR3 reads CASSSDRESETQYF. The CDR3 coding sequence is TGTGCCAGCAGCTCTGACAGGGAAAGTGAGACCCAGTACTTC. The chain joins TRBV12-3 or TRBV12-4 to TRBJ2-5; the match to TRBD1 covers 7 bases. The CDR3 is 14 residues long. Trimming removed 6 bases from V and 5 bases from J; junction bases left unmatched: 9.